This T cell receptor (beta chain) emerged from a study of metastatic and nonmetastatic thyroid tumors. Study background: Repertoires were compared across blood and tumor or nodule tissue from malignant and benign thyroid patients.

This clone was seen only once. Its cognate antigen is unknown. No treatment had been given to any patient before thyroid surgery. This CDR3 has 11 amino acids. J gave up 7 bases and V 3 bases, and 3 bases lay outside the gene matches. The germline V gene encodes CDR1 DFQATT and CDR2 SNEGSKA (reference sequence). Original processing notes: Clinicopathological groups supplied CDR3 differences that were used to build a distant-metastasis classifier for papillary thyroid cancer. TCRdb ran MiXCR on the PCR reads. In this record, the V and J calls reflect TCRdb's handling and not the investigators' own analysis. The sample records about 35,000 clones, roughly 29% being singletons. General study findings and limits: As reported, TCR beta diversity in blood and tumor was significantly higher in malignant thyroid tumors than in benign nodules.

Material for sequencing was blood. This clonotype originated in a female donor with papillary thyroid cancer or a benign thyroid nodule (not recorded which). Some clones in this sample may be carry-over from other donors' samples. This rearrangement joins TRBV20-1 to TRBJ2-7, with 7 bases identical to TRBD2. DNA of the CDR3: TGCAGTGCTAGCACCGGGGGGGAGCAGTACTTC. Its protein is CSASTGGEQYF.